The 11 T cell receptor beta chains in this list originate from one sample, sequenced in a study of cytomegalovirus exposure and HLA in healthy donors. The PCR had 60 Vbeta and 13 Jbeta primers. The table came from immunoSEQ multiplex PCR; TCRdb's copy has only in-frame clones and leaves some out. The data contain around 140,000 clones, approximately 9% of them seen just once; the ten biggest clones take up roughly 7.2%. The specimen sequenced was PBMCs. These receptors were taken from a woman in her forties in good health and CMV-seropositive.

This clone came up a few times. The chain couples TRBV5-1 to TRBJ1-1, with 7 bases that match TRBD1. The CDR3 consists of 15 residues. The V segment lost 4 bases and the J segment 2 bases; nucleotides outside the gene matches: 8. Germline lookup yields CDR1 SGHRS and CDR2 YFSETQ. DNA for the CDR3: TGCGCCAGCAGCCTCCGGGACAGCCTTAACACTGAAGCTTTCTTT. As protein: CASSLRDSLNTEAFF.

There are a few counts of this clone. The rearrangement joins TRBV5-1 to TRBJ2-1; 7 positions match TRBD1. The CDR3 is 13 residues long. The germline V gene has CDR1 SGHRS and CDR2 YFSETQ. V was clipped by 2 bases and J by 8 bases; unmatched bases: 4. CDR3 in amino acids: CASSLEGADEQFF. CDR3 nucleotide sequence: TGCGCCAGCAGCTTAGAGGGGGCGGATGAGCAGTTCTTC.

V gene TRBV5-1 combines with J gene TRBJ1-6; TRBD1 matches 7 bases. From germline, CDR1 is SGHRS and CDR2 YFSETQ. There are 13 residues in the CDR3. V dropped 7 bases and J dropped 6; count of bases not matched to a gene: 4. Written as DNA, the CDR3 is TGCGCCAGCGCCGGGACAGCTAATTCACCCCTCCACTTT. It specifies CASAGTANSPLHF.

This clone was counted only a few times. This sequence joins TRBV11-2 and TRBJ2-7, with D possibly matching TRBD1 (5 bases). This CDR3 has 13 residues. Germline V lookup: CDR1 SGHAT, CDR2 FQNNGV. The V end was cut by 3 bases, the J end by 1 base, with 7 bases between. The CDR3 region is CASSLDISYEQYF. In DNA, the CDR3 is TGTGCCAGCAGCTTGGACATATCCTACGAGCAGTACTTC.

The table lists this clone with a few counts. This sequence joins TRBV10-1 and TRBJ2-5; 10 nucleotides match TRBD2. Germline trimming cut 10 bases from V and 5 bases from J; bases unmatched to any gene: 22. This CDR3 has 18 amino acids. The germline CDR1 and CDR2 sequences are WNHNN and SYGVQD (reference sequence). This CDR3 reads CATAGEAGGPGDLETQYF. CDR3 bases: TGCGCCACCGCGGGGGAAGCGGGGGGGCCGGGCGATCTGGAGACCCAGTACTTC.

The V and J genes are TRBV4-1 and TRBJ2-7; no clear D. CDR1 and CDR2 (germline): MGHRA, YSYEKL. Trimming removed 1 base at V and 1 base at J, with 8 bases between. This CDR3 has 14 residues. CDR3 region: CASSQVITSYEQYF. The CDR3 DNA is TGCGCCAGCAGCCAAGTCATTACTTCCTACGAGCAGTACTTC.

The DNA of the CDR3 is TGTGCCAGCAGTGAAGATTGGGGGCTCACTGAAGCTTTCTTT. Translating it yields CASSEDWGLTEAFF. This rearrangement joins TRBV6-1 to TRBJ1-1; the D gene is possibly TRBD1 (6 bases). Germline CDR1 is MNHNS and CDR2 is SASEGT. The V end was cut by 1 base, the J end by 4 bases, with 10 bases between. There are 14 residues in the CDR3.

This clone was seen more than once but under ten times. The rearrangement joins TRBV5-1 to TRBJ2-3, with 9 bases that match TRBD2. This CDR3 region has 16 residues. Germline trimming cut 3 bases from V and 2 bases from J; bases unmatched to any gene: 7. In germline, CDR1 is SGHRS, CDR2 YFSETQ. In DNA, the CDR3 is TGCGCCAGCAGCTCACTTAGCGGGGGAAACACAGATACGCAGTATTTT. Translating gives CASSSLSGGNTDTQYF.

The table lists this clone with a few counts. This rearrangement joins TRBV7-9 to TRBJ1-3, with D unclear. Germline loops: CDR1 SEHNR, CDR2 FQNEAQ (reference sequence). CDR3 size: 18 residues. The V gene lost 1 base and the J gene lost 1 base, with 17 bases spanning the gap. For the CDR3, the DNA is TGTGCCAGCAGCTTAGGGGCCGATAGGCTATGGTCTGGAAACACCATATATTTT. As protein: CASSLGADRLWSGNTIYF. Full variable domain (remainder filled in from reference TRBV7-9 and TRBJ1-3): DTGVSQNPRHKITKRGQNVTFRCDPISEHNRLYWYRQTLGQGPEFLTYFQNEAQLEKSRLLSDRFSAERPKGSFSTLEIQRTEQGDSAMYLCASSLGADRLWSGNTIYFGEGSWLTVV.

This clone was detected only a few times. CDR3 sequence reads: CASRRDRGSTNEKLFF. The CDR3 DNA reads as TGCGCCAGCCGCCGGGACAGGGGGTCGACTAATGAAAAACTGTTTTTT. J is TRBJ1-4 and V is TRBV5-1; 11 bases are shared with TRBD1. V was pared by 7 bases and J by 2 bases, with 7 bases of the junction left unmatched. The CDR3 covers 16 residues. Germline V gene sequence: CDR1 SGHRS, CDR2 YFSETQ.

There are a few counts of this clone. V gene TRBV19 combines with J gene TRBJ2-6; the match to TRBD1 covers 7 bases. The CDR3 runs 17 residues. Germline CDR1 and CDR2: LNHDA and SQIVND (reference sequence). Losses at the gene ends were 7 bases for V and 2 bases for J; bases not matched to a gene: 11. The CDR3 nucleotides are TGTGCCAGTAAGAAGAGGGGGCAGTCGGCTGGGGCCAACGTCCTGACTTTC. Its translation: CASKKRGQSAGANVLTF. Drawing the rest from reference TRBV19 and TRBJ2-6, the complete variable domain is DGGITQSPKYLFRKEGQNVTLSCEQNLNHDAMYWYRQDPGQGLRLIYYSQIVNDFQKGDIAEGYSVSREKKESFPLTVTSAQKNPTAFYLCASKKRGQSAGANVLTFGAGSRLTVL.